This TCR beta chain stems from a study of OX40 agonist ivuxolimab in advanced cancers. The study's findings and limits: In the 0.1-3.0 mg/kg groups, partial responders showed among the lowest expansion.

Libraries were prepared by immunoSEQ multiplex PCR; TCRdb keeps only in-frame clonotypes and omits some of them. The sample lists over 95,000 clones, over 75% seen once, with roughly 0.33% in the top ten. It was autoimmune disease history or systemic immunosuppression that excluded patients. The CDR3 consists of 15 residues. CDR1 and CDR2 (germline): SGHAT, FQNNGV. The V gene end was trimmed by 1 base and the J gene end by 4 bases; junction bases not matched to a gene: 4. About this clone: No antigen is known for it.

Source: CD4+ or CD8+ T cells sorted from blood, taken in a trial of the OX40 agonist ivuxolimab. The gene calls are TRBV11-2 and TRBJ2-1; 7 positions agree with TRBD1. This receptor was taken from an adult with an advanced solid tumor such as melanoma, head and neck, liver or kidney cancer. The CDR3 spells CASSLAQGLYNEQFF. The CDR3 DNA sequence: TGTGCCAGCAGCTTAGCACAGGGGTTATACAATGAGCAGTTCTTC.